This T cell receptor (beta chain) was sequenced in a study of shared clonotypes between healthy human individuals. Study-wide context: The cohort had a couple of women and a few men, ages 18 to 49.

The assay was run at deep level. TCRdb's table, derived via immunoSEQ multiplex PCR, lists solely in-frame clones and lacks some. The sample has roughly 2.2 million clones, 85% to 95% seen once. Germline CDR1 KGHSH, CDR2 LQKENI. This CDR3 has 14 amino acids. J was trimmed by 6 bases and V by 3 bases; bases with no gene match: 5. Study-level points and caveats: Larger richness was generally estimated for naive than memory subsets.

Splitting of CD4+ cells produced CD45RA+ naive and CD45RA-negative memory subsets. On this clone: The antigen is unknown.

The chain has TRBV18 and TRBJ2-7; 10 bases fit TRBD2. Source material: naive CD4+ T cells from PBMCs. Subset meaning: CD45RA+ positively selected. This TCR came from a man in his late teens or twenties in good health. Some clones in this sample may be carry-over from other donors' samples. CDR3 amino acids: CASSPGLAVVEQYF. In DNA, the CDR3 is TGTGCCAGCTCACCTGGACTAGCGGTTGTCGAGCAGTACTTC. The whole variable domain, filled in from reference TRBV18 and TRBJ2-7, reads NAGVMQNPRHLVRRRGQEARLRCSPMKGHSHVYWYRQLPEEGLKFMVYLQKENIIDESGMPKERFSAEFPKEGPSILRIQQVVRGDSAAYFCASSPGLAVVEQYFGPGTRLTVT.